Listed below are T cell receptor beta chains from one sample, sequenced in a study of technical replicates of blood from a few donors. Method: immunoSEQ multiplex PCR; TCRdb's copy keeps in-frame clones and lacks some. This table has 85,000 to 100,000 clones, roughly 90% appearing once. Material for sequencing was T cells isolated from PBMCs. These receptors were taken from a human donor in good health. Each CDR3 is given with its conserved first and last residue. D genes are given only for firm matches. Clone size is shown for a subset of rows, as once, few, many or a class of expanded clone.

clone_size: -
d_call: -
v_call: TRBV19
j_call: TRBJ1-5
cdr3_nt: TGTGCCAGTAGTATAGGGAGGGATCAGCCCCAGCATTTT
cdr3_aa: CASSIGRDQPQHF

clone_size: -
d_call: -
v_call: TRBV29-1
j_call: TRBJ1-1
cdr3_nt: TGCAGCGTTGACTCCGGGACACTGAACACTGAAGCTTTCTTT
cdr3_aa: CSVDSGTLNTEAFF

clone_size: -
d_call: -
v_call: TRBV30
j_call: TRBJ1-1
cdr3_nt: TGTGCCTGGAACCGGGGGAGTATTGAAGCTTTCTTT
cdr3_aa: CAWNRGSIEAFF

clone_size: -
d_call: -
v_call: TRBV7-9
j_call: TRBJ2-1
cdr3_nt: TGTGCCAGCAGCTTCGGAGACAGAAGTTTGGGTGAGCAGTTCTTC
cdr3_aa: CASSFGDRSLGEQFF

clone_size: -
d_call: TRBD1
v_call: TRBV11-1
j_call: TRBJ2-7
cdr3_nt: TGTGCCAGCAGCTTAGGGACAGGGGTCGACGAGCAGTACTTC
cdr3_aa: CASSLGTGVDEQYF

clone_size: -
d_call: -
v_call: TRBV15
j_call: TRBJ1-1
cdr3_nt: TGTGCCACCAGCAGCAGGGATGACACGTACACTGAAGCTTTCTTT
cdr3_aa: CATSSRDDTYTEAFF

clone_size: -
d_call: TRBD1
v_call: TRBV27
j_call: TRBJ1-3
cdr3_nt: TGTGCCAGCAGACCCGGGAGGACAGGGGGAAACACCATATATTTT
cdr3_aa: CASRPGRTGGNTIYF

clone_size: once
d_call: TRBD2
v_call: TRBV6-1
j_call: TRBJ2-7
cdr3_nt: TGTGCCAGCAGTGATAGGACTAGCGGATCTCCTGGTGAGCAGTACTTC
cdr3_aa: CASSDRTSGSPGEQYF

clone_size: -
d_call: TRBD2
v_call: TRBV6-1
j_call: TRBJ2-1
cdr3_nt: TGTGCCAGCAGTGACCTGGGACTAGCGGGAGGCAATGAGCAGTTCTTC
cdr3_aa: CASSDLGLAGGNEQFF

clone_size: -
d_call: -
v_call: TRBV7-6
j_call: TRBJ2-7
cdr3_nt: TGTGCCAGCAGCCCGGCGTGGGGGGAGGAAGTTGATCACGAGCAGTACTTC
cdr3_aa: CASSPAWGEEVDHEQYF

clone_size: -
d_call: -
v_call: TRBV28
j_call: TRBJ2-7
cdr3_nt: TGTGCCAGCAGACAGGGTACAGGCTACGAGCAGTACTTC
cdr3_aa: CASRQGTGYEQYF

clone_size: -
d_call: -
v_call: TRBV27
j_call: TRBJ2-7
cdr3_nt: TGTGCCAGCAGTCTGAGGGAGTCCTACGAGCAGTACTTC
cdr3_aa: CASSLRESYEQYF

clone_size: -
d_call: TRBD2
v_call: TRBV5-4
j_call: TRBJ2-3
cdr3_nt: TGTGCCAGCAGCTTGGATGCAACTAGCGGGCAAAAACAGTATTTT
cdr3_aa: CASSLDATSGQKQYF

clone_size: -
d_call: -
v_call: TRBV5-1
j_call: TRBJ1-4
cdr3_nt: TGCGCCAGCAGGGACGGGACAACTAATGAAAAACTGTTTTTT
cdr3_aa: CASRDGTTNEKLFF

clone_size: -
d_call: TRBD1
v_call: TRBV11-3
j_call: TRBJ1-2
cdr3_nt: TGTGCCAGCAGCTCCTCGGGACAGGGTGGAAACTATGGCTACACCTTC
cdr3_aa: CASSSSGQGGNYGYTF

clone_size: -
d_call: -
v_call: TRBV5-4
j_call: TRBJ1-2
cdr3_nt: TGTGCCAGCAGCTTGGCCCTCGGTTATGGCTACACCTTC
cdr3_aa: CASSLALGYGYTF

clone_size: -
d_call: -
v_call: TRBV29-1
j_call: TRBJ2-7
cdr3_nt: TGCAGCGTTGAAGTTAGTCGGCAGGGGTCCTACGAGCAGTACTTC
cdr3_aa: CSVEVSRQGSYEQYF

clone_size: -
d_call: -
v_call: TRBV7-7
j_call: TRBJ2-1
cdr3_nt: TGTGCCAGCAGCTTAGGTTTAGGGGCGAGTCATGAGCAGTTCTTC
cdr3_aa: CASSLGLGASHEQFF

clone_size: few
d_call: -
v_call: TRBV6-1
j_call: TRBJ1-1
cdr3_nt: TGTGCCAGCAGTGAAGCTGTGGGAGGGACTGAAGCTTTCTTT
cdr3_aa: CASSEAVGGTEAFF

clone_size: -
d_call: -
v_call: TRBV5-8
j_call: TRBJ1-3
cdr3_nt: TGTGCCAGCAGCCCGACCGGGACACACTCCGGAGATTTT
cdr3_aa: CASSPTGTHSGDF

clone_size: once
d_call: TRBD1
v_call: TRBV5-4
j_call: TRBJ1-1
cdr3_nt: TGTGCCAGCAGCTTGGCAGGGGGCGTCACTGAAGCTTTCTTT
cdr3_aa: CASSLAGGVTEAFF

clone_size: -
d_call: TRBD2
v_call: TRBV27
j_call: TRBJ2-7
cdr3_nt: TGTGCCAGCAGTTCGGCCGGGACTAGCTCCTACGAGCAGTACTTC
cdr3_aa: CASSSAGTSSYEQYF

clone_size: -
d_call: TRBD1
v_call: TRBV15
j_call: TRBJ2-5
cdr3_nt: TGTGCCACCAGCACCCGGGACAGGGATGGAAAGTACTTC
cdr3_aa: CATSTRDRDGKYF

clone_size: -
d_call: TRBD1
v_call: TRBV16
j_call: TRBJ2-5
cdr3_nt: TGTGCCAGCAGCAAAAACAGGGGAGAGACCCAGTACTTC
cdr3_aa: CASSKNRGETQYF

clone_size: -
d_call: -
v_call: TRBV28
j_call: TRBJ2-2
cdr3_nt: TGTGCCAGCAGCCCTCCCCGAGGAGGGCCTGGCACCGGGGAGCTGTTTTTT
cdr3_aa: CASSPPRGGPGTGELFF

clone_size: medium-sized
d_call: -
v_call: TRBV7-2
j_call: TRBJ2-2
cdr3_nt: TGTGCCAGCAGCATCGACAGGCCCCTCGCGAACACCGGGGAGCTGTTTTTT
cdr3_aa: CASSIDRPLANTGELFF

clone_size: few
d_call: -
v_call: TRBV30
j_call: TRBJ1-1
cdr3_nt: TGTGCCTGGGACGGGGACACTGAAGCTTTCTTT
cdr3_aa: CAWDGDTEAFF

clone_size: -
d_call: TRBD2
v_call: TRBV4-1
j_call: TRBJ2-2
cdr3_nt: TGCGCCAGCAGCCAAGGAGACGGACTAGCCCCCGGGGAGCTGTTTTTT
cdr3_aa: CASSQGDGLAPGELFF